These T cell receptor beta chains were read from a single sample in a study of Graves' ophthalmopathy and Graves' hyperthyroidism. TCRdb reanalysed the multiplex PCR reads using MiXCR and keeps one entry per CDR3 protein. Altogether 650,000 to 800,000 distinct CDR3 sequences are present, 35% to 50% being singletons, with the ten largest covering 2.5% to 3.5%. The sample comprised peripheral blood. The receptors shown here come from an adult man with Graves' ophthalmopathy. Both conserved end residues are part of each CDR3. D genes are given only for firm matches. Clone sizes are given selectively: once, few, many, or a class where the clone is expanded.

14,TRBJ1-1,-,TRBV7-8,-,CGSCLARGNTEAFF,TGTGGCAGCTGCTTAGCGAGGGGGAACACTGAAGCTTTCTTT
15,TRBJ2-3,TRBD1,TRBV24-1,-,CATSDRQGADDTQYF,TGTGCCACCAGTGACCGACAGGGGGCCGATGATACGCAGTATTTT
16,TRBJ2-7,TRBD1,TRBV10-3,many,CAISESNRGLLSEQYF,TGTGCCATCAGTGAGTCAAACAGGGGCCTCCTCTCCGAGCAGTACTTC
17,TRBJ1-1,TRBD1,TRBV5-1,-,CASSLGTGQGRDTETFF,TGCGCCAGCAGCTTGGGGACAGGGCAAGGTAGAGACACTGAAACTTTCTTT
14,TRBJ2-7,-,TRBV10-3,once,CAISEGQGGYEQYF,TGTGCCATCAGTGAGGGGCAGGGAGGCTACGAGCAGTACTTC
14,TRBJ2-5,-,TRBV7-6,few,CASSPGRNQETQYF,TGTGCCAGCAGCCCAGGACGGAACCAAGAGACCCAGTACTTC
17,TRBJ2-6,-,TRBV10-3,many,CAISDLPYGGGANVLTF,TGTGCCATCAGTGACCTCCCCTACGGTGGTGGGGCCAACGTCCTGACTTTC
14,TRBJ1-6,-,TRBV5-1,many,CASSFQGEGSPLHF,TGCGCCAGCAGCTTTCAGGGAGAGGGTTCACCCCTCCACTTT
13,TRBJ2-2,-,TRBV10-3,-,CAGSYTSTGELFF,TGTGCCGGCAGTTACACGTCCACCGGGGAGCTGTTTTTT
16,TRBJ2-3,TRBD2,TRBV7-9,few,CASRRWASGITDTQYF,TGTGCCAGCCGCCGGTGGGCTAGCGGGATCACAGATACGCAGTATTTT
13,TRBJ2-2,-,TRBV19,-,CASKSGGTGELFF,TGTGCCAGTAAATCAGGGGGGACCGGGGAGCTGTTTTTT
14,TRBJ1-6,TRBD1,TRBV7-9,-,CASSRTGLHSPLHF,TGTGCCAGCAGCCGGACAGGGTTACATTCACCCCTCCACTTT
14,TRBJ1-1,-,TRBV6-6,few,CASSDQVPRREAFF,TGTGCCAGCAGTGATCAAGTCCCCAGGAGAGAAGCTTTCTTT
13,TRBJ2-5,TRBD2,TRBV29-1,-,CSTQRGRGETQYF,TGCAGCACCCAGCGGGGACGCGGGGAGACCCAGTACTTC